These 5 T cell receptor beta chains share one sample of origin, sequenced in a study of shared clonotypes between healthy human individuals. Repertoires were generated with immunoSEQ multiplex PCR, while TCRdb's copy carries only in-frame clones and drops some. The sample yields 2 million to 2.5 million clones, 80% to 95% seen once. Sequencing was done on a sample of naive CD4+ T cells from PBMCs. Subset specified: CD45RA+ positively selected. The receptor source for this set is a man aged 18 to 30 in good health. Some clones in this sample may be carry-over from other donors' samples.

The chain links TRBV29-1 to TRBJ1-6; D ambiguous. Trimming pared 4 bases from V and 5 bases from J, leaving 9 bases between. From germline, CDR1 is SQVTM and CDR2 ANQGSEA. This CDR3 comprises 13 residues. CDR3 sequence (DNA): TGCAGCGTTGCCGTACAGAATAATTCACCCCTCCACTTT. It yields the protein CSVAVQNNSPLHF.

The rearrangement uses TRBV11-2 and TRBJ2-1, with TRBD1 as a possible D gene (6 bases). Germline CDR1 is SGHAT and CDR2 is FQNNGV. V lost 10 bases and J lost 11, with 21 bases in between. The CDR3 loop spans 13 amino acids. CDR3 sequence (DNA): TGTGCCATCCCGGTGGGGCAGGGGCCTCAGCAGTTCTTC. Amino acids: CAIPVGQGPQQFF.

The chain uses TRBV11-2 and TRBJ2-7, with D possibly called TRBD1 or TRBD2 (5 bases each). CDR1 SGHAT and CDR2 FQNNGV come from the germline V gene. CDR3 size: 14 residues. V was clipped by 0 bases and J by 7 bases, with 13 bases between them. This CDR3 reads CASSLEGDLGEQYF. DNA of the CDR3: TGTGCCAGCAGCTTAGAGGGGGATTTGGGGGAGCAGTACTTC.

This sequence joins TRBV6-6 and TRBJ1-1; D not certain. CDR1 is MNHNY, CDR2 SVGAGI, per germline (reference sequence). The CDR3 is 14 residues long. V dropped 6 bases and J dropped 1 base, with 12 bases sitting between them. CDR3 protein: CASSRRRENTEAFF. The CDR3 DNA is TGTGCCAGCAGCCGAAGGAGAGAGAACACTGAAGCTTTCTTT.

The chain is built from TRBV5-1 and TRBJ2-1; no firm D call. The germline V gene encodes CDR1 SGHRS and CDR2 YFSETQ. The V end was cut by 2 bases, the J end by 3 bases, with 12 bases between. This CDR3 region has 15 residues. The CDR3 spells CASSFTDSDYNEQFF. DNA of the CDR3: TGCGCCAGCAGCTTCACTGACTCGGACTACAATGAGCAGTTCTTC.